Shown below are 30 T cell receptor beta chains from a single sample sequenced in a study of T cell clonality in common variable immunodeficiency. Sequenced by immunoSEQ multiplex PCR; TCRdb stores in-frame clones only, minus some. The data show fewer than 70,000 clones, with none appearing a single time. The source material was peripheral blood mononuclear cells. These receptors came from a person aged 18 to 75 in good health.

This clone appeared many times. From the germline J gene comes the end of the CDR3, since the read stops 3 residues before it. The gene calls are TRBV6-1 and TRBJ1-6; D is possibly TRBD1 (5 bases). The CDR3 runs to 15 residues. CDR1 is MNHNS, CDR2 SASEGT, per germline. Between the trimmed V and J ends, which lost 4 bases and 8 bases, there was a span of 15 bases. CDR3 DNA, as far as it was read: TGTGCCAGCAGTGTATGGACATTTGGGGATTCACCC. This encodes CASSVWTFGDSP. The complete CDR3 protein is CASSVWTFGDSPLHF.

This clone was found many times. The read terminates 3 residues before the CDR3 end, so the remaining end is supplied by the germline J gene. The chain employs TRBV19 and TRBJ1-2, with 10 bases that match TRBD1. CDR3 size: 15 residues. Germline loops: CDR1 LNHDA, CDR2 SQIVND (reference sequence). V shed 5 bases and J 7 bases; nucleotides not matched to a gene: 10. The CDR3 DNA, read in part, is TGTGCCAGTAGTTCTGAGACAGGGGGCTCACGTGGC. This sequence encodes CASSSETGGSRG. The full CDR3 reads CASSSETGGSRGYTF.

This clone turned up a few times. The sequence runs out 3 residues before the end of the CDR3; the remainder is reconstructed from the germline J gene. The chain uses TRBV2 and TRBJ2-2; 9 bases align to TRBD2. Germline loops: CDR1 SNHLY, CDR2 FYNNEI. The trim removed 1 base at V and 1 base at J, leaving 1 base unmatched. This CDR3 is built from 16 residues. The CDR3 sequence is CASSEGTSENTGELFF. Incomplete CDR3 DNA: TGTGCCAGCAGTGAAGGGACTAGCGAGAACACCGGGGAG.

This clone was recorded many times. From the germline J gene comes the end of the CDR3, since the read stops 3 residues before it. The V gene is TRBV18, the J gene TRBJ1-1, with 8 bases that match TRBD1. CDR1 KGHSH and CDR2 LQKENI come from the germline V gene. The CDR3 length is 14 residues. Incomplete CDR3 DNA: TGTGCCAGCTCACAAAGACAGGGGACCCAGGAA. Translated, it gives CASSQRQGTQE. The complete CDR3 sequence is CASSQRQGTQEAFF.

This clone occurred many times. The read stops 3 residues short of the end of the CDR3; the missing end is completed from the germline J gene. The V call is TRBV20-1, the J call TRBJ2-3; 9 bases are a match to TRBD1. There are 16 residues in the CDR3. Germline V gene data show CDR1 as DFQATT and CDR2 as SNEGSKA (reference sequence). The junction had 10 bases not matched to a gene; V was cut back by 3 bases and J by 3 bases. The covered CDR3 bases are TGCAGTGCTAGCGCACCGGGACAGGGAGGGACAGATACG. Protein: CSASAPGQGGTDT. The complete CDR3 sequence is CSASAPGQGGTDTQYF.

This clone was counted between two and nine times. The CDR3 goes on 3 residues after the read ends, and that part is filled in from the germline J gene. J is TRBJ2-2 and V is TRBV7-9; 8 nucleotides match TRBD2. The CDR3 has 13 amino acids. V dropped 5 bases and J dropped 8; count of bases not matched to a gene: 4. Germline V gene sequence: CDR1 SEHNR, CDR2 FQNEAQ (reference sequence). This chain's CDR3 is CASSTSGRGELFF. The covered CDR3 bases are TGTGCCAGCAGCACAAGCGGGAGAGGGGAG. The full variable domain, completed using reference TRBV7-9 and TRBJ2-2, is DTGVSQNPRHKITKRGQNVTFRCDPISEHNRLYWYRQTLGQGPEFLTYFQNEAQLEKSRLLSDRFSAERPKGSFSTLEIQRTEQGDSAMYLCASSTSGRGELFFGEGSRLTVL.

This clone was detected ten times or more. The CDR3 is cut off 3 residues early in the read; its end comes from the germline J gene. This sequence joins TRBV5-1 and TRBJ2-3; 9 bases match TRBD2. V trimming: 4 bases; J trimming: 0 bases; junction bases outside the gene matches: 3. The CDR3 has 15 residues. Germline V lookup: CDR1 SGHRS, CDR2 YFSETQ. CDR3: CASSTGTSSTDTQYF. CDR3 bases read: TGCGCCAGCAGCACCGGGACTAGCAGCACAGATACG.

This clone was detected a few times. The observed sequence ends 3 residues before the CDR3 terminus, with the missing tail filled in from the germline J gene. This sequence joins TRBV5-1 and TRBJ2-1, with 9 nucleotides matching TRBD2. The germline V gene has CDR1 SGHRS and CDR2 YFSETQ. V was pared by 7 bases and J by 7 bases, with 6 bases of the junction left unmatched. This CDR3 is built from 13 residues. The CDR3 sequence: CASYSGRGNEQFF. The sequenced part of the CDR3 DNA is TGCGCCAGCTATAGCGGGAGAGGTAATGAG.

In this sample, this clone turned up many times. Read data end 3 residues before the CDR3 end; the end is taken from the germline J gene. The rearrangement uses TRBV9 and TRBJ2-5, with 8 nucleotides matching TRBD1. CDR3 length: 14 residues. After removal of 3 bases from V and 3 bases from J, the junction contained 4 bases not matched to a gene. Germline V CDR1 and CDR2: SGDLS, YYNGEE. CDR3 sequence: CASSASGGEETQYF. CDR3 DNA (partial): TGTGCCAGCAGCGCCTCAGGGGGCGAAGAGACC. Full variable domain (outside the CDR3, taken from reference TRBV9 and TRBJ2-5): DSGVTQTPKHLITATGQRVTLRCSPRSGDLSVYWYQQSLDQGLQFLIQYYNGEERAKGNILERFSAQQFPDLHSELNLSSLELGDSALYFCASSASGGEETQYFGPGTRLLVL.

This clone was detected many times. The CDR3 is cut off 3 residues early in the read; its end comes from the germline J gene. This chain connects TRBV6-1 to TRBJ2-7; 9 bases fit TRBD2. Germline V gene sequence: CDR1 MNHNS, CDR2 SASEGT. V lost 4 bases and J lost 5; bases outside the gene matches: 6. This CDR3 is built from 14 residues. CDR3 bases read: TGTGCCAGCAGTGTAGTAGCGGGAGAGAACGAG. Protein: CASSVVAGENE. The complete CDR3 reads CASSVVAGENEQYF.

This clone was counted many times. The CDR3 loop is CASHVWGQGNEQYF. The sequenced part of the CDR3 DNA is TGTGCCAGTCACGTGTGGGGTCAGGGAAACGAG. This chain links TRBV5-8 with TRBJ2-7; tentatively, D is TRBD1 (5 bases). The read is 3 residues too short to cover the CDR3 end, so that end is filled in from the germline J gene. V lost 8 bases and J lost 5, with 20 bases in between. CDR1 SGHTS and CDR2 YDEGEE come from the germline V gene. This CDR3 is 14 amino acids long.

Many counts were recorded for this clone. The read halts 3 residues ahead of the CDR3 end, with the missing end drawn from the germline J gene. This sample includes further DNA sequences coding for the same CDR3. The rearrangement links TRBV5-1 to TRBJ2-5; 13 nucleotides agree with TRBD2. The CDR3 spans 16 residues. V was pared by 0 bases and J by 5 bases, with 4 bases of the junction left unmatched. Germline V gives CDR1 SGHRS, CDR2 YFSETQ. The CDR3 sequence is CASSLGLAGGPETQYF. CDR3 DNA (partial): TGCGCCAGCAGCTTGGGACTAGCGGGAGGTCCGGAGACC. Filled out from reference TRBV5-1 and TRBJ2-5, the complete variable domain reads KAGVTQTPRYLIKTRGQQVTLSCSPISGHRSVSWYQQTPGQGLQFLFEYFSETQRNKGNFPGRFSGRQFSNSRSEMNVSTLELGDSALYLCASSLGLAGGPETQYFGPGTRLLVL.

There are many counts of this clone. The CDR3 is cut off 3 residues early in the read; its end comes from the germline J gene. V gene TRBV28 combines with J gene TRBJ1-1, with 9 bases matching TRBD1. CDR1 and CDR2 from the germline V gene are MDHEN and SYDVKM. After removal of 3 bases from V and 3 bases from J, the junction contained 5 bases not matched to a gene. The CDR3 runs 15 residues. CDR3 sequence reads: CASSFRTGEYTEAFF. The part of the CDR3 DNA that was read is TGTGCCAGCAGTTTCCGGACAGGGGAATACACTGAA.

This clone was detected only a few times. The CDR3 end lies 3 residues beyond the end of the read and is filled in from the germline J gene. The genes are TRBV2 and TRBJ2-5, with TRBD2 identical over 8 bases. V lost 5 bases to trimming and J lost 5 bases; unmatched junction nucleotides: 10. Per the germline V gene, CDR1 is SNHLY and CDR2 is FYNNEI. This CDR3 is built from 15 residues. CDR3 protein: CASSLNGGALETQYF. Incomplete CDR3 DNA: TGTGCCAGCAGTCTTAACGGGGGGGCGTTGGAGACC.

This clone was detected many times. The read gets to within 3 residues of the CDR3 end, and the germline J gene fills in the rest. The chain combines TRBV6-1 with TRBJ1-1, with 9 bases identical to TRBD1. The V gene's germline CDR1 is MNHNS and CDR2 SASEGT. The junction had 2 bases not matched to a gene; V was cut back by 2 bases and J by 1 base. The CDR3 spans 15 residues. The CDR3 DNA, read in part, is TGTGCCAGCAGTGAATGGACAGGGGCGAACACTGAA. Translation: CASSEWTGANTE. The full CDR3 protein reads CASSEWTGANTEAFF.

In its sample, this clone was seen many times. The covered CDR3 bases are TGCGCCAGCAGCTTGGCCGGGACTAGCCAAGAGACC. It specifies CASSLAGTSQET. The complete CDR3 reads CASSLAGTSQETQYF. The chain couples TRBV5-1 to TRBJ2-5, with 8 positions matching TRBD2. The read terminates 3 residues ahead of where the CDR3 ends, so the germline J gene completes it. V dropped 0 bases and J dropped 1; count of bases not matched to a gene: 2. The CDR3 sequence is 15 residues long. Looked up from germline, CDR1 is SGHRS and CDR2 is YFSETQ. The variable domain in full, completed from reference TRBV5-1 and TRBJ2-5, reads KAGVTQTPRYLIKTRGQQVTLSCSPISGHRSVSWYQQTPGQGLQFLFEYFSETQRNKGNFPGRFSGRQFSNSRSEMNVSTLELGDSALYLCASSLAGTSQETQYFGPGTRLLVL.

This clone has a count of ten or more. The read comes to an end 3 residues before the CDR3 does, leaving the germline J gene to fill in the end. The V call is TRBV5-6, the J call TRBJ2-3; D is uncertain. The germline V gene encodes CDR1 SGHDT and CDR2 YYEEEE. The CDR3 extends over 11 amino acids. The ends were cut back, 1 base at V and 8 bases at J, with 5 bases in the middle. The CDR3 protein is CASSLQGTQYF. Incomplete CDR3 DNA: TGTGCCAGCAGCTTGCAAGGTACG.

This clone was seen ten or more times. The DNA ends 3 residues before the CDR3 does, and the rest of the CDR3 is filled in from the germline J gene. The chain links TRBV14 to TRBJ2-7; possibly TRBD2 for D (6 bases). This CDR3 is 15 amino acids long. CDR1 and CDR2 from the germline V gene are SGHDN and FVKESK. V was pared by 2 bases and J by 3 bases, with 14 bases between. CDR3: CASSQRDSSYYEQYF. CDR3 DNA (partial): TGTGCCAGCAGCCAACGGGACTCTTCTTACTACGAG. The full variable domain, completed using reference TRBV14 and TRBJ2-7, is EAGVTQFPSHSVIEKGQTVTLRCDPISGHDNLYWYRRVMGKEIKFLLHFVKESKQDESGMPNNRFLAERTGGTYSTLKVQPAELEDSGVYFCASSQRDSSYYEQYFGPGTRLTVT.

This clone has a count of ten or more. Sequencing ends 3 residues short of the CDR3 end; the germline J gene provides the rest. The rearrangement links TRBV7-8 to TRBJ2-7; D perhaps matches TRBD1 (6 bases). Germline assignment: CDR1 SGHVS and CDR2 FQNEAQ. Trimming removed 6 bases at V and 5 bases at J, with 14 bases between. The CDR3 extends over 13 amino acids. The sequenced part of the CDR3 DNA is TGTGCCAGCAGACCCACAGGGATCCACGAG. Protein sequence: CASRPTGIHE. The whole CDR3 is CASRPTGIHEQYF.

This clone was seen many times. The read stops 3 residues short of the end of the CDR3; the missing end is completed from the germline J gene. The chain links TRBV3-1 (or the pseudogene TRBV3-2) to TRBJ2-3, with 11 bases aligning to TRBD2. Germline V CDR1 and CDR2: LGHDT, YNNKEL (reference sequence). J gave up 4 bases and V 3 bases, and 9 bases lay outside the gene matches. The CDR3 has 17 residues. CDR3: CASSHGILAGVADTQYF. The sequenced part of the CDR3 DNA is TGTGCCAGCAGCCACGGGATACTAGCGGGAGTCGCAGATACG.

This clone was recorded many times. CDR3 residues: CASSSQAGTGKGYTF. The DNA read from the CDR3 is TGTGCCAGCAGCTCCCAGGCCGGGACAGGGAAAGGC. The V call is TRBV7-2, the J call TRBJ1-2; 9 bases are shared with TRBD1. The read falls 3 residues short of the CDR3 end, and the missing part is taken from the germline J gene. The CDR3 runs 15 residues. CDR1 is SGHTA and CDR2 is FQGNSA in the germline V gene.

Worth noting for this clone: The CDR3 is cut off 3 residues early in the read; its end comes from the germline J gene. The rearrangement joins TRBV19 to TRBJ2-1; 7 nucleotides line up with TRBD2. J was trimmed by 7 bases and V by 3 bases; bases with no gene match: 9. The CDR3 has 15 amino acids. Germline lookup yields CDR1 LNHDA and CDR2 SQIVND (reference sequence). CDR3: CASSIVPQGGNEQFF. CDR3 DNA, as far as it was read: TGTGCCAGTAGTATTGTCCCCCAGGGAGGGAATGAG.

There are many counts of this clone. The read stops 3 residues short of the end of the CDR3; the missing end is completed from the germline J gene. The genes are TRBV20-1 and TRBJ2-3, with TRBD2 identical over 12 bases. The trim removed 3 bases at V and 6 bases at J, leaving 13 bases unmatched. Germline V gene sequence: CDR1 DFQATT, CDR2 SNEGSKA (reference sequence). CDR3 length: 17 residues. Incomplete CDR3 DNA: TGCAGTGCTAGCCCGACTAGCGGGAGTGTGAATCGGGATACG. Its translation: CSASPTSGSVNRDT. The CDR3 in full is CSASPTSGSVNRDTQYF.

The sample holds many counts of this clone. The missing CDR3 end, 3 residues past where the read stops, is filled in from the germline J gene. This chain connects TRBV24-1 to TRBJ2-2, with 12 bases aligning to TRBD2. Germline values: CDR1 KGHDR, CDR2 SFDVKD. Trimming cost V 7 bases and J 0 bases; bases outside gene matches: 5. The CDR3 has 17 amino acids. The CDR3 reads CATRGLAGGANTGELFF. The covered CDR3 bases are TGTGCCACCAGGGGACTAGCGGGCGGCGCGAACACCGGGGAG.

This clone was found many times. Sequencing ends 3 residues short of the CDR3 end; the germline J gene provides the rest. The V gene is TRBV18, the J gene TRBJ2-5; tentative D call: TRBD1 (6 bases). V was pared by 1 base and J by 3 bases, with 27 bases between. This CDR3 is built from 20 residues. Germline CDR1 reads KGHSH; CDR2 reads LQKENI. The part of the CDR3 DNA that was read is TGTGCCAGCTCACCACGGAGAGCGTATGAAAACCGGGACACTAAAGAGACC. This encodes CASSPRRAYENRDTKET. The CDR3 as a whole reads CASSPRRAYENRDTKETQYF.

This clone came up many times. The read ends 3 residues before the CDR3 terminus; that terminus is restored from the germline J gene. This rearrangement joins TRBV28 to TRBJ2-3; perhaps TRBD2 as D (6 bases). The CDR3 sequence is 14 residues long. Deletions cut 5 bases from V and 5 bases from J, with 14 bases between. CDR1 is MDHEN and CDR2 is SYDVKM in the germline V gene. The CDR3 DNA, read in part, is TGTGCCAGCAGTAACAGCGGGCACGAAGATACG. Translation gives CASSNSGHEDT. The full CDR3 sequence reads CASSNSGHEDTQYF.

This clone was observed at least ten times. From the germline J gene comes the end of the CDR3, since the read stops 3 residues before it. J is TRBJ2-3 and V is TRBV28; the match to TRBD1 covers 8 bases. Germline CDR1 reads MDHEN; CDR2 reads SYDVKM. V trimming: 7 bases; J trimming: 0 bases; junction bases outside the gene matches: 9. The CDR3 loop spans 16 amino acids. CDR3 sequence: CASTFRDRLSTDTQYF. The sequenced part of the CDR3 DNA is TGTGCCAGCACTTTTAGGGACAGGCTTAGCACAGATACG.

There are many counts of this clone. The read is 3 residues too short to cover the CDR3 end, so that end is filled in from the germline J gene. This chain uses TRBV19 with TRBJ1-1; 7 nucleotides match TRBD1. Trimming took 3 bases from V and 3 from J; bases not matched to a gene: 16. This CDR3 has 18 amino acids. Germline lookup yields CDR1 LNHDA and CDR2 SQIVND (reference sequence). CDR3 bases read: TGTGCCAGTAGTATGGGGCCAAGGACAGGCCGAGGGGACACTGAA. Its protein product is CASSMGPRTGRGDTE. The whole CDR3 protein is CASSMGPRTGRGDTEAFF.

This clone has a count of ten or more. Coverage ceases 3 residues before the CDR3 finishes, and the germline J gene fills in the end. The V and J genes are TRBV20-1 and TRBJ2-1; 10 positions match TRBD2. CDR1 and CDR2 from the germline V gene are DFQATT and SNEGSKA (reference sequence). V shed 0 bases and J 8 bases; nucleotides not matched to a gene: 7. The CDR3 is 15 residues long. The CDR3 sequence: CSARDPSGRGDEQFF. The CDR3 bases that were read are TGCAGTGCTAGAGATCCGAGCGGGAGGGGCGATGAG.

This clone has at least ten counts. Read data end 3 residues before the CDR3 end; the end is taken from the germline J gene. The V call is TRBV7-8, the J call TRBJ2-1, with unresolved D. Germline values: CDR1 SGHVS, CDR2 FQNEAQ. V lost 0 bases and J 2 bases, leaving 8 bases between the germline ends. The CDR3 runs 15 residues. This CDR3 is CASSLASVTYNEQFF. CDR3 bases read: TGTGCCAGCAGCTTAGCGAGCGTAACCTACAATGAG.